This TCR beta chain was observed in a study of shared T cell receptors in the human thymus. V shed 1 base, J shed 4 bases, and the junction held 3 bases outside the gene matches. Germline V gene data show CDR1 as SEHNR and CDR2 as FQNEAQ (reference sequence). The CDR3 spans 15 residues. Repertoires were generated with immunoSEQ multiplex PCR, while TCRdb's copy carries only in-frame clones and drops some. The data hold under 850,000 clones, with roughly 90% observed a single time. These data were likewise used in another study, on human thymus T cells. As that report states: Resections from corrective heart surgery supplied the thymus tissue. Among thymic and blood repertoires, usage of V and J genes appeared biased. In unrelated individuals, thymic repertoires overlapped highly, according to related research.

Material: thymocytes. This clonotype was obtained from a boy under two years old with a congenital heart defect. This chain uses TRBV7-9 with TRBJ2-7; 11 nucleotides match TRBD2. For the CDR3, the DNA is TGTGCCAGCAGCTTAGAACTAGCGGGAGAATACGAGCAGTACTTC. Its translation: CASSLELAGEYEQYF. The whole variable domain, remainder taken from reference TRBV7-9 and TRBJ2-7, is DTGVSQNPRHKITKRGQNVTFRCDPISEHNRLYWYRQTLGQGPEFLTYFQNEAQLEKSRLLSDRFSAERPKGSFSTLEIQRTEQGDSAMYLCASSLELAGEYEQYFGPGTRLTVT.